This is a list of T cell receptor beta chains from one sample in a study of response to subunit inactivated influenza vaccine. TCRdb called the RT-PCR reads again in MiXCR, with one record for every CDR3 protein. The profile shows about 480,000 distinct CDR3 sequences, roughly 13% of them singletons. The sample here was PBMCs from blood, taken around seven weeks after vaccination. The receptor source for this set is a man in his fifties who received an inactivated influenza vaccine. The CDR3 runs from the conserved cysteine through the conserved F or W. Only part of the rows carry a size: once, few, many, or a class if the clone is expanded.

NA | 17 | TRBV28 | CASFTVGNRGGHTEAFF
many | 13 | TRBV29-1 | CSTGQGQVETQYF
few | 17 | TRBV11-2 | CASSLVGAGSNTDTQYF
few | 16 | TRBV28 | CASSSTATDGSYGYTF
NA | 15 | TRBV4-3 | CASSQGAGTDYEQYF
NA | 13 | TRBV6-1 | CASRGQKFTEAFF
few | 15 | TRBV5-5 | CASSLEGQQSTKLFF
NA | 14 | TRBV5-1 | CASSSSGDRATQYF
NA | 15 | TRBV6-2/TRBV6-3 | CASSRPGPGTDTQYF
few | 14 | TRBV20-1 | CSARAGAARETQYF
few | 16 | TRBV7-2 | CASSWRTSGREETQYF
NA | 17 | TRBV5-1 | CASSLGYRTSREDEQFF
NA | 15 | TRBV12-3/TRBV12-4 | CASTELEQDTDTQYF
many | 16 | TRBV20-1 | CSARALAGGRGETQYF
many | 15 | TRBV4-1 | CASSTAGIGVETQYF
NA | 13 | TRBV4-2 | CASSRDRFSPLHF
NA | 17 | TRBV7-6 | CASSYSAGGFNTDTQYF
few | 14 | TRBV20-1 | CSARGTGGAETQYF
many | 13 | TRBV20-1 | CSAVTSGISEQYF
NA | 16 | TRBV7-9 | CASSLNLVSPTGELFF
NA | 14 | TRBV20-1 | CSSSATLLHQPQHF
many | 14 | TRBV5-1 | CASRPTVDTDTQYF
many | 15 | TRBV12-3/TRBV12-4 | CASSPTGTSSYEQYF
few | 14 | TRBV6-5 | CASSYSIQGLPLHF
many | 15 | TRBV29-1 | CSVVSLAGGRQLQYF
few | 16 | TRBV3-1 | CASSQGWGTMTDTQYF
few | 13 | TRBV7-2 | CASSLASGARAFF
many | 14 | TRBV10-3 | CAISVGQSNQPQHF
many | 14 | TRBV5-1 | CASSLGTANTEAFF
few | 17 | TRBV27 | CASSPSRADRGYNEQFF
NA | 19 | TRBV7-8 | CASSLVGTGGWSGANVLTF
many | 13 | TRBV28 | CASSPVGMGTQYF
few | 14 | TRBV5-4 | CASTNHDRTDTQYF
NA | 13 | TRBV30 | CAWSAGDLGPQHF